This TCR beta chain was recovered during a study of blood T cell repertoires in COVID-19. The assay was immunoSEQ multiplex PCR, and TCRdb's table has in-frame clones only and misses some. This table has 88,000 or so clones, 75% to 90% appearing once. The CDR3 runs 14 residues. Germline values: CDR1 LNHDA, CDR2 SQIVND (reference sequence). Trimming left V 7 bases short and J 3 bases short, with 14 bases between. The clonotype comes from a man in his fifties or sixties with acute or convalescent COVID-19. Sequencing was performed on peripheral blood. The chain links TRBV19 to TRBJ2-3; D is possibly TRBD2 (5 bases). The CDR3 is CASTPRDGTDTQYF. The DNA for the CDR3 is TGTGCCAGTACCCCACGGGATGGGACAGATACGCAGTATTTT.